These 29 T cell receptor beta chains share one sample of origin, sequenced in a study of shared clonotypes between healthy human individuals. Clones were read by immunoSEQ multiplex PCR, and TCRdb kept only the in-frame ones, dropping some. The sample contains under 1 million clones, about 96% of which appear only once. The naive CD8 fraction comprised CD45RO-negative cells positively selected for CCR7 and excluded terminally differentiated effector memory CD45RA+ cells. What was sequenced was naive CD8+ T cells sorted from blood. Receptors originate from a man aged 25 to 45 in good health.

This clone was seen just once. J is TRBJ2-5 and V is TRBV7-2, with TRBD2 matching 13 bases. Germline CDR1 is SGHTA and CDR2 is FQGNSA. CDR3 length: 16 residues. The CDR3 nucleotides are TGTGCGAGCCTCGGGACTAGCGGGATAACCTGGGAGACCCAGTACTTC. Its translation is CASLGTSGITWETQYF.

To note about this clone: Other DNA sequences within the sample encode an identical CDR3. The V and J genes are TRBV19 and TRBJ2-1, with no clear D. Trimming pared 1 base from V and 7 bases from J, leaving 2 bases between. CDR1 and CDR2 (germline): LNHDA, SQIVND (reference sequence). CDR3 length: 11 amino acids. The CDR3 protein is CASSIGNEQFF. DNA of the CDR3: TGTGCCAGTAGTATAGGAAATGAGCAGTTCTTC.

The rearrangement joins TRBV29-1 to TRBJ2-3; D is uncertain. The germline CDR1 and CDR2 sequences are SQVTM and ANQGSEA. CDR3 length: 10 residues. The V gene lost 5 bases and the J gene lost 1 base, with 1 base spanning the gap. The CDR3 loop is CSVRTDTQYF. The CDR3 coding sequence is TGCAGCGTTCGCACAGATACGCAGTATTTT.

This chain connects TRBV18 to TRBJ2-5; TRBD2 might be the D (6 bases). Germline CDR1 is KGHSH and CDR2 is LQKENI. Between the trimmed V and J ends, which lost 2 bases and 4 bases, there was a span of 11 bases. The CDR3 extends over 14 amino acids. In nucleotides, the CDR3 is TGTGCCAGCTCACCATCGCGGGGTGCAGAGACCCAGTACTTC. Translating it yields CASSPSRGAETQYF. Looking up the rest from reference TRBV18 and TRBJ2-5 gives the full variable domain: NAGVMQNPRHLVRRRGQEARLRCSPMKGHSHVYWYRQLPEEGLKFMVYLQKENIIDESGMPKERFSAEFPKEGPSILRIQQVVRGDSAAYFCASSPSRGAETQYFGPGTRLLVL.

The gene calls are TRBV27 and TRBJ2-2; D perhaps matches TRBD1 (5 bases). V gave up 3 bases and J gave up 0 bases, with 14 bases separating them. Per germline, CDR1 MNHEY and CDR2 SMNVEV (reference sequence). The CDR3 is made up of 17 amino acids. CDR3 protein: CASSFGSTAPNTGELFF. CDR3 sequence (DNA): TGTGCCAGCAGTTTCGGATCGACAGCGCCGAACACCGGGGAGCTGTTTTTT.

V usage is TRBV30 and J usage is TRBJ2-7, with 9 bases identical to TRBD1. The germline gives CDR1 GTSNPN, CDR2 SVGIG (reference sequence). The CDR3 length is 14 residues. The trim removed 5 bases at V and 4 bases at J, leaving 9 bases unmatched. CDR3 loop: CAWGTGTGRYEQYF. The CDR3 DNA is TGTGCCTGGGGGACAGGGACAGGGCGGTACGAGCAGTACTTC.

The chain links TRBV4-1 to TRBJ2-7; 9 bases line up with TRBD2. Germline CDR1 MGHRA, CDR2 YSYEKL. V lost 6 bases to trimming and J lost 2 bases; unmatched junction nucleotides: 8. The CDR3 has 15 residues. CDR3 nucleotides: TGCGCCAGCAGTCAACGGACTAGCGAGACCTACGAGCAGTACTTC. Translation: CASSQRTSETYEQYF.

About this clone itself: The identical CDR3 is also encoded by other nucleotide sequences in the sample. The chain recombines TRBV6-5 with TRBJ1-2; 8 bases align to TRBD1. The CDR3 loop spans 14 amino acids. Trimming at V came to 0 bases and at J to 5 bases, leaving 2 bases not matched to a gene. CDR1 MNHEY and CDR2 SVGAGI come from the germline V gene. CDR3 coding DNA: TGTGCCAGCAGTTACTCCGGACAGGGATATGGCTACACCTTC. The encoded protein is CASSYSGQGYGYTF.

The chain uses TRBV21-1 and TRBJ2-7; the table names TRBD1, a call not compared with the DNA. TRBV21-1 is a pseudogene segment. The CDR3 has 14 residues. The CDR3: CASSYRDREYEQYF. CDR3 DNA sequence: TGTGCCAGCAGCTACCGGGACAGGGAATACGAGCAGTACTTC.

This rearrangement joins TRBV9 to TRBJ2-1; 7 positions match TRBD2. The trim removed 3 bases at V and 0 bases at J, leaving 6 bases unmatched. The CDR3 spans 16 residues. The germline CDR1 and CDR2 sequences are SGDLS and YYNGEE. CDR3 in DNA: TGTGCCAGCAGCGGGGAAAGCGGGGACTCCTACAATGAGCAGTTCTTC. It specifies CASSGESGDSYNEQFF.

The genes are TRBV7-9 and TRBJ2-7; 8 positions agree with TRBD2. CDR3 length: 14 amino acids. The germline V gene has CDR1 SEHNR and CDR2 FQNEAQ (reference sequence). The trim removed 5 bases at V and 4 bases at J, leaving 7 bases unmatched. In nucleotides, the CDR3 is TGTGCCAGCAGCCCCCGACTAGCGCCATACGAGCAGTACTTC. It encodes CASSPRLAPYEQYF.

The rearrangement joins TRBV29-1 to TRBJ1-1, with 7 bases aligning to TRBD1. The germline V gene has CDR1 SQVTM and CDR2 ANQGSEA. CDR3 length: 12 residues. The V and J ends lost 4 bases and 6 bases, in that order; junction bases with no gene match: 5. The CDR3: CSVARTGSEAFF. The CDR3 DNA reads TGCAGCGTTGCTAGGACAGGTTCTGAAGCTTTCTTT.

The chain combines TRBV19 with TRBJ2-1, with a weak D call TRBD1 (5 bases). Germline V gene lookup returns CDR1 LNHDA and CDR2 SQIVND (reference sequence). The CDR3 totals 14 residues. The V and J ends lost 3 bases and 8 bases respectively, with 14 bases between them. CDR3 region: CASSIAPSRDEQFF. The CDR3 nucleotides are TGTGCCAGTAGTATTGCCCCTTCCAGGGATGAGCAGTTCTTC.

V and J are TRBV7-9 and TRBJ2-7; D gene ambiguous. Germline-derived CDR1 and CDR2 are SEHNR and FQNEAQ (reference sequence). V was pared by 5 bases and J by 3 bases, with 14 bases between. The CDR3 totals 14 residues. The CDR3 reads CASSALQENYEQYF. Written as DNA, the CDR3 is TGTGCCAGCAGCGCCCTTCAGGAGAACTACGAGCAGTACTTC.

The chain combines TRBV7-8 with TRBJ1-5; D unresolved. This CDR3 contains 15 residues. Germline CDR1 reads SGHVS; CDR2 reads FQNEAQ. Trimming shortened V by 4 bases and J by 0 bases, and 10 bases separated the two germline ends. The CDR3 sequence: CASSSLADSNQPQHF. In nucleotides, the CDR3 is TGTGCCAGCAGCTCCCTGGCGGATAGCAATCAGCCCCAGCATTTT.

This clone was picked up one time. The V call is TRBV4-3, the J call TRBJ2-1, with 7 bases that match TRBD1. Per the germline V gene, CDR1 is LGHNA and CDR2 is YSLEER. Trimming removed 1 base from V and 12 bases from J; junction bases left unmatched: 6. The CDR3 spans 13 residues. The CDR3 is CASSQGRGHRQFF. The CDR3 region has the DNA TGCGCCAGCAGCCAAGGAAGGGGGCATCGGCAGTTCTTC.

J is TRBJ2-3 and V is TRBV27; weak D call: TRBD2 (5 bases). Germline V gives CDR1 MNHEY, CDR2 SMNVEV (reference sequence). The CDR3 is 17 residues long. Trimming stripped 2 bases from V and 2 bases from J, with 17 bases between. The CDR3 DNA reads TGTGCCAGCAGTTTAAGCCCAGCGGCACTATACACAGATACGCAGTATTTT. Its translation: CASSLSPAALYTDTQYF.

The chain carries TRBV11-2 and TRBJ1-1; D is unclear. The CDR3 runs to 14 residues. The germline V gene encodes CDR1 SGHAT and CDR2 FQNNGV. V lost 1 base and J 1 base, leaving 7 bases between the germline ends. The CDR3 here is CASSLGPGNTEAFF. DNA for the CDR3: TGTGCCAGCAGCTTAGGCCCGGGGAACACTGAAGCTTTCTTT.

The chain has TRBV27 and TRBJ2-7; TRBD2 matches at 8 bases. The CDR3 covers 14 residues. The trim removed 2 bases at V and 2 bases at J, leaving 2 bases unmatched. The germline gives CDR1 MNHEY, CDR2 SMNVEV (reference sequence). DNA for the CDR3: TGTGCCAGCAGTTTAGACGGGAGGGCCTACGAGCAGTACTTC. This codes for CASSLDGRAYEQYF.

The chain couples TRBV27 to TRBJ2-3; TRBD2 aligns across 8 bases. Germline V CDR1 and CDR2: MNHEY, SMNVEV (reference sequence). CDR3 length: 14 residues. V trimming: 6 bases; J trimming: 2 bases; junction bases outside the gene matches: 4. The CDR3 loop is CASSSGGDTDTQYF. Written as DNA, the CDR3 is TGTGCCAGCAGCTCGGGAGGGGACACAGATACGCAGTATTTT.

The genes are TRBV29-1 and TRBJ2-1; 15 nucleotides match TRBD2. The junction had 9 bases not matched to a gene; V was cut back by 7 bases and J by 2 bases. Looked up from germline, CDR1 is SQVTM and CDR2 is ANQGSEA. The CDR3 loop spans 17 amino acids. CDR3 sequence reads: CSASGLAGGGTYNEQFF. CDR3 DNA: TGCAGCGCATCGGGACTAGCGGGAGGTGGCACCTACAATGAGCAGTTCTTC.

The rearrangement links TRBV5-4 to TRBJ2-7, with a tentative D call TRBD1 (5 bases). Germline V gene sequence: CDR1 SGHNT, CDR2 YYREEE (reference sequence). The CDR3 loop spans 14 amino acids. V was cut by 3 bases and J by 4 bases, with 14 bases left in between. The CDR3 coding sequence is TGTGCCAGCAGCTCGCAGGGAACGAGGTACGAGCAGTACTTC. Protein sequence: CASSSQGTRYEQYF.

This rearrangement joins TRBV25-1 to TRBJ1-2; D may be TRBD1 (5 bases). Trimming left V 1 base short and J 4 bases short, with 13 bases between. Per germline, CDR1 MGHDK and CDR2 SYGVNS. The CDR3 covers 15 residues. Here the CDR3 DNA reads TGTGCCAGCAGTGAATTGGACTCGGGGGGCTATGGCTACACCTTC. Translated, it gives CASSELDSGGYGYTF.

J is TRBJ1-5 and V is TRBV27, with a possible D match to TRBD1 (6 bases). This CDR3 is built from 14 residues. CDR1 and CDR2 (germline): MNHEY, SMNVEV (reference sequence). V shed 8 bases and J shed 7 bases, with 18 bases lying between them. The CDR3 DNA reads as TGTGCCAGCGGGTTTCACGGGGGCGGCCAGCCCCAGCATTTT. Encoded protein: CASGFHGGGQPQHF.

This chain links TRBV28 with TRBJ2-3; maybe TRBD2 (5 bases). The CDR3 contains 14 residues. Trimming took 5 bases from V and 3 from J, leaving 12 bases between them. Germline V lookup: CDR1 MDHEN, CDR2 SYDVKM. The CDR3 region is CASSRHRGTDTQYF. The CDR3 coding sequence is TGTGCCAGCAGTAGGCACCGAGGGACAGATACGCAGTATTTT.

The chain recombines TRBV9 with TRBJ1-5; 7 bases agree with TRBD1. CDR3 size: 15 residues. Germline CDR1 SGDLS, CDR2 YYNGEE. After removal of 0 bases from V and 7 bases from J, the junction contained 7 bases not matched to a gene. The CDR3 DNA sequence: TGTGCCAGCAGCGTAGGGGTGACAGGGTCCCAGCCCCAGCATTTT. It is translated as CASSVGVTGSQPQHF.

Here the CDR3 reads CASSARRTGELFF. DNA for the CDR3: TGTGCCAGCAGCGCCCGTCGTACCGGGGAGCTGTTTTTT. The chain carries TRBV9 and TRBJ2-2; no clear D. CDR1 is SGDLS and CDR2 is YYNGEE in the germline V gene. The CDR3 is 13 residues long. Between the trimmed V and J ends, which lost 3 bases and 5 bases, there was a span of 8 bases. The full variable domain, rest sourced from reference TRBV9 and TRBJ2-2, is DSGVTQTPKHLITATGQRVTLRCSPRSGDLSVYWYQQSLDQGLQFLIQYYNGEERAKGNILERFSAQQFPDLHSELNLSSLELGDSALYFCASSARRTGELFFGEGSRLTVL.

In DNA form, the CDR3 reads TGTGCCAGCAGCTTCGTGGACAGGAGCACAGATACGCAGTATTTT. It codes for CASSFVDRSTDTQYF. The chain couples TRBV7-9 to TRBJ2-3; 7 bases align to TRBD1. The V gene's germline CDR1 is SEHNR and CDR2 FQNEAQ (reference sequence). V gave up 3 bases and J gave up 0 bases; unmatched junction bases: 3. The CDR3 is 15 residues long.

The rearrangement uses TRBV10-3 and TRBJ2-7; 9 nucleotides line up with TRBD1. With 3 bases clipped from V and 2 bases from J, the junction kept 8 bases outside the gene matches. This CDR3 has 16 residues. CDR1 and CDR2 from the germline V gene are ENHRY and SYGVKD. CDR3 DNA: TGTGCCATCAGTGAATATCCGGGACAGGGACCCTACGAGCAGTACTTC. Protein product: CAISEYPGQGPYEQYF.